This T cell receptor beta chain originates from a study of spatial heterogeneity in lung cancer (dated by TCRdb to between 2019 and 2020). For the study in its entirety: Beta-chain transcripts were consistently detected in greater numbers than alpha-chain transcripts, which likely reflected higher beta-chain transcript abundance. A strong correlation was found between TCR transcript counts in tumor regions and a T cell transcriptional module score from matched bulk RNA-seq. In the raw uncorrected reads, each unique combination of TCR and UMI appeared more than ten times on average. In non-small cell lung cancer, the study quantitatively compared TCR alpha and beta repertoires across several tumor regions, matched nontumor lung, and blood. TCR repertoire features were related to nonsynonymous mutation counts determined by whole-exome sequencing of tumor tissue. At surgery, hundreds of tumor regions, some 61 matched nontumor lung samples and a few dozen PBMC samples were TCR-sequenced for both alpha and beta chains.

CDR1 SGHTA and CDR2 FQGNSA were looked up in the germline V gene. The CDR3 contains 18 residues, cysteine and phenylalanine counted. Left in the record is the CDR3 DNA by itself, 54 bases read in frame from the first base. From V the trimming removes 5 bases and from J it removes 4 bases, while the gene matches leave 15 bases of the junction unaccounted for. What the authors observed across the whole study: The number of expanded intratumoral alpha and beta TCRs correlated with the tumor nonsynonymous mutation count. Confirming at a functional level the hypothesis that regional TCRs recognize regional mutations was considered to require additional single-cell paired TCR alpha and beta sequencing. The count of ubiquitous expanded TCRs correlated with the count of ubiquitous nonsynonymous mutations, and the count of regional expanded TCRs correlated with the count of regional nonsynonymous mutations. TCR-seq coverage of tumor T cells was estimated to be only approximately 7% for alpha chains and 13% to 15% for beta chains.

The meaning of the sample's time point label: sample taken at primary tumor resection. Samples were obtained from approximately 72 patients with early-stage, untreated non-small cell lung cancer from the lung TRACERx cohort. Without any cell sorting, TCR sequencing was performed on whole RNA extracted either from tumor and nontumor lung tissue or from cryopreserved PBMC samples. Only patients with enough RNA available from two or more tumor regions were chosen for TCR sequencing. Tumor and adjacent nontumor lung specimens were reviewed by a lung pathologist before selection. This clonotype was found many times. It lacks a known antigen. One base away there is no much larger clone; base qualities are not given. The protocol used for the library was 5' RACE. Sequencer: NextSeq 500. To allow correction of PCR and sequencing errors, the TCR library protocol tagged every TCR cDNA molecule with a unique molecular identifier. In the authors' own workflow: TCR identification, UMI-based error correction and CDR3 extraction were performed with Decombinator tools. Expanded TCRs were defined as those above a frequency of 2 per 1,000, corresponding to the top 1% of the tumor frequency distribution. Expanded tumor TCRs were classed as regional if statistically deemed absent (corrected P<0.05) from at least one tumor region, otherwise ubiquitous. Renyi diversity was computed with the R vegan package after each repertoire had been subsampled 100 times to 5,000 TCRs. CDR3 similarity networks were built from amino acid triplet string-kernel similarity, connecting CDR3s with pairwise similarity above 0.82. TCRdb itself trimmed the public reads at Q25 with fastp, ran MiXCR and retained productive beta chains. Each record represents a unique CDR3 protein, reported with the most common genes and DNA among its rows. TCRdb's processing, not the study's, gives the V and J calls here. The sample has 12,000 or so distinct CDR3 sequences on record, more than 14% of them singletons. Of the sample, around 15% falls within the top ten clones.

This receptor was identified in a male donor with early-stage non-small cell lung cancer. Sequencing was performed on lung tumor tissue, taken at surgery. The rearranged segments are TRBV7-2 and TRBJ2-5; the central 11 bases match TRBD2. DNA sequence: TGTGCCAGCAGCCAGAGAGGGTTGGTAGCGGGAGGGCGAGAGACCCAGTACTTC. The resulting protein is CASSQRGLVAGGRETQYF.